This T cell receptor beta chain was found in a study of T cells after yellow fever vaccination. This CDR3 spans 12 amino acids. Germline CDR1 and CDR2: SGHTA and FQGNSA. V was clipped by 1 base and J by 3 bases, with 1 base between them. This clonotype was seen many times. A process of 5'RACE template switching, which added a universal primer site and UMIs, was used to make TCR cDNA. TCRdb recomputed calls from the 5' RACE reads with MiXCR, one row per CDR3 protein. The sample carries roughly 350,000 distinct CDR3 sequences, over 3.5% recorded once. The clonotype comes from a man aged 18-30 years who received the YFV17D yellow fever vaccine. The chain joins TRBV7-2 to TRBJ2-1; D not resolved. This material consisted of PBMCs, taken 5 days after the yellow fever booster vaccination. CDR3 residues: CASSLDYNEQFF. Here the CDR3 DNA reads TGTGCCAGCAGCTTAGACTACAATGAGCAGTTCTTC.